The 8 T cell receptor beta chains below were found in one sample sequenced in a study of OX40 agonist ivuxolimab in advanced cancers. This table comes from immunoSEQ multiplex PCR, and its TCRdb copy is limited to in-frame clones, with some not included. The data contain 50,000 or so clones, less than 95% of them singletons. Sequencing was performed on CD4+ or CD8+ T cells sorted from blood, taken in a trial of the OX40 agonist ivuxolimab. These receptors were collected from an adult with an advanced solid tumor such as melanoma, head and neck, liver or kidney cancer.

The chain carries TRBV9 and TRBJ2-7; tentative D call: TRBD1 (6 bases). Germline lookup yields CDR1 SGDLS and CDR2 YYNGEE. Trimming shortened V by 0 bases and J by 2 bases, and 12 bases separated the two germline ends. This CDR3 contains 15 residues. The CDR3 loop is CASSVDGGGPYEQYF. The CDR3 nucleotides read TGTGCCAGCAGCGTAGATGGGGGCGGTCCCTACGAGCAGTACTTC.

The chain is built from TRBV7-6 and TRBJ2-3, with TRBD1 as a possible D gene (6 bases). The CDR3 totals 17 residues. Per germline, CDR1 SGHVS and CDR2 FNYEAQ. Deletions cut 2 bases from V and 2 bases from J, with 17 bases between. The CDR3 protein is CASSLWLGQQFTDTQYF. The DNA for the CDR3 is TGTGCCAGCAGCTTATGGCTCGGACAGCAATTCACAGATACGCAGTATTTT.

As to this clone: The sample contains more than one DNA sequence encoding this CDR3. The gene calls are TRBV19 and TRBJ1-1; TRBD1 aligns across 10 bases. After removal of 5 bases from V and 4 bases from J, the junction contained 4 bases not matched to a gene. The germline gives CDR1 LNHDA, CDR2 SQIVND (reference sequence). The length of the CDR3 is 14 residues. The CDR3 here is CASSFRTGGTEAFF. As DNA, the CDR3 is TGTGCCAGTAGTTTCAGGACAGGGGGCACTGAAGCTTTCTTT. Variable domain in full (rest from reference TRBV19 and TRBJ1-1): DGGITQSPKYLFRKEGQNVTLSCEQNLNHDAMYWYRQDPGQGLRLIYYSQIVNDFQKGDIAEGYSVSREKKESFPLTVTSAQKNPTAFYLCASSFRTGGTEAFFGQGTRLTVV.

This rearrangement joins TRBV2 to TRBJ2-7, with TRBD1 as a possible D gene (7 bases). V was clipped by 8 bases and J by 4 bases, with 21 bases between them. Per germline, CDR1 SNHLY and CDR2 FYNNEI. The CDR3 is made up of 15 amino acids. In DNA, the CDR3 is TGTGCCAGCCAACCGGGCGGGACAGTACTATACGAGCAGTACTTC. Translation gives CASQPGGTVLYEQYF.

This sequence joins TRBV9 and TRBJ2-1, with 7 bases fitting TRBD2. The V segment lost 3 bases and the J segment 9 bases; nucleotides outside the gene matches: 6. This CDR3 has 13 residues. Per the germline V gene, CDR1 is SGDLS and CDR2 is YYNGEE. The chain's CDR3 is CASSAGGGAEQFF. The CDR3 coding sequence is TGTGCCAGCAGCGCCGGGGGAGGGGCTGAGCAGTTCTTC.

This clone was recorded a few times. At one boundary the junction diverges from the germline segment, which might be a read error. The rearrangement links TRBV7-7 to TRBJ2-5, with D tentatively TRBD1 (6 bases). This CDR3 is built from 13 residues. The germline V gene has CDR1 SSHAT and CDR2 FNYEAQ (reference sequence). The CDR3 sequence is CASSPDSQETQYF. The CDR3 DNA is TGTGCTAGCAGCCCGGACAGCCAAGAGACCCAGTACTTC.

The chain is built from TRBV29-1 and TRBJ2-3; 13 bases line up with TRBD2. The germline gives CDR1 SQVTM, CDR2 ANQGSEA. V lost 4 bases, J lost 4 bases, and 2 bases stayed unmatched. The CDR3 length is 14 residues. CDR3 sequence (DNA): TGCAGCGTTGGTGGACTAGCGGGAGCAGATACGCAGTATTTT. Its translation: CSVGGLAGADTQYF.

The chain links TRBV27 to TRBJ2-3; D uncertain. Germline CDR1 and CDR2: MNHEY and SMNVEV (reference sequence). Trimming cost V 5 bases and J 0 bases, with 15 bases left between them. This CDR3 is 16 amino acids long. CDR3 sequence reads: CASSPHSVASTDTQYF. CDR3 DNA: TGTGCCAGCAGTCCCCACTCGGTGGCTAGCACAGATACGCAGTATTTT.